The sequence of this T cell receptor (beta chain) was determined in a study of blood T cell repertoires in COVID-19. About the study: Whether acute or convalescent, the COVID-19 samples came from the United States, Italy and Spain. T cells, B-cell-depleted T cells, or PBMCs supplied cDNA or gDNA.

Germline V gene lookup returns CDR1 SGDLS and CDR2 YYNGEE. This CDR3 has 18 residues. The trim removed 0 bases at V and 3 bases at J, leaving 8 bases unmatched. In the authors' workflow: Estimation of nucleated cell counts was performed using reference gene primer amplification. Profiled with immunoSEQ multiplex PCR; TCRdb holds only in-frame clones, not every one. V and J calls plus clone size are reproduced from that table; the DNA served to infer D and trimming. The top ten clones hold more than 1.4% of a sample with tens of thousands of clones, roughly 85% of them seen once. This TCR was sampled from a woman aged 60-75 years with acute or convalescent COVID-19. V is TRBV9 and J is TRBJ2-7; the match to TRBD2 covers 14 bases. The sample taken for sequencing was peripheral blood. The CDR3 spells CASSVDGTSGSSGYEQYF. The CDR3 nucleotides are TGTGCCAGCAGCGTAGACGGGACTAGCGGGAGTTCGGGCTACGAGCAGTACTTC.